Below, 16 T cell receptor beta chains from the same sample are listed, as sequenced in a study of Graves' ophthalmopathy and Graves' hyperthyroidism. Investigators amplified TCR beta CDR3 regions from RNA transcripts. After a first-round RT-PCR with HTBI primers, a second-round multiplex PCR was run. One entry per CDR3 protein results from TCRdb running MiXCR on the multiplex PCR reads. The sample holds around 400,000 distinct CDR3 sequences, under 25% seen once. The sequenced material came from peripheral blood. The receptor set was obtained from a woman between 18 and 30 years old with stable Graves' hyperthyroidism.

The rearrangement links TRBV2 to TRBJ1-3; D remains ambiguous. The CDR3 runs to 13 residues. Germline lookup yields CDR1 SNHLY and CDR2 FYNNEI. V was clipped by 2 bases and J by 3 bases, with 5 bases between them. DNA for the CDR3: TGTGCCAGCAGTGAATCGGGTGGAAACACCATATATTTT. Amino acids: CASSESGGNTIYF.

The table lists this clonotype with a count of one. The J gene is TRBJ2-5, the V gene TRBV20-1; 10 bases are a match to TRBD2. J gave up 2 bases and V 4 bases, and 19 bases lay outside the gene matches. Germline loops: CDR1 DFQATT, CDR2 SNEGSKA (reference sequence). The CDR3 covers 19 residues. CDR3 sequence reads: CSATAASGGSMIIQETQYF. CDR3 sequence (DNA): TGCAGTGCTACCGCGGCTAGCGGGGGATCCATGATAATACAAGAGACCCAGTACTTC.

About this clonotype: A much more abundant neighbour one base away suggests this may be a read error. The chain combines TRBV30 with TRBJ1-1, with no clear D. There are 12 residues in the CDR3. V was pared by 4 bases and J by 10 bases, with 16 bases between. Germline loops: CDR1 GTSNPN, CDR2 SVGIG (reference sequence). CDR3: CAWKGWGFVAFF. CDR3 nucleotides: TGTGCCTGGAAAGGATGGGGTTTTGTAGCTTTCTTT.

The table lists this clonotype with many counts. This chain connects TRBV7-8 to TRBJ2-5; TRBD1 is a possible D gene (6 bases). CDR3 length: 17 amino acids. The germline V gene encodes CDR1 SGHVS and CDR2 FQNEAQ. V lost 6 bases to trimming and J lost 4 bases, with 24 bases between them. The CDR3, as DNA: TGTGCCAGCAGTCTAATGATGTTCGGGAAAGGGGGAGAGACCCAGTACTTC. Protein: CASSLMMFGKGGETQYF.

This clonotype was recorded many times. The chain is built from TRBV28 and TRBJ2-2, with 10 positions matching TRBD2. This CDR3 has 16 residues. V was clipped by 6 bases and J by 4 bases; unmatched bases: 8. Germline CDR1 MDHEN, CDR2 SYDVKM. The CDR3 here is CASRIKAGGFTGELFF. In DNA form, the CDR3 reads TGTGCCAGCAGGATAAAAGCGGGAGGGTTCACCGGGGAGCTGTTTTTT.

This clonotype occurred many times. The chain is built from TRBV6-5 and TRBJ2-5; TRBD2 matches at 14 bases. CDR1 and CDR2 from the germline V gene are MNHEY and SVGAGI. This CDR3 region has 18 residues. V shed 2 bases and J 4 bases; nucleotides not matched to a gene: 9. CDR3 sequence (DNA): TGTGCCAGCAGTTACGGACTAGCGGGAGGTCGCAGTAGAGAGACCCAGTACTTC. It encodes CASSYGLAGGRSRETQYF.

This clonotype was picked up many times. The chain links TRBV30 to TRBJ2-3, with D possibly being TRBD1 (5 bases). Germline CDR1 reads GTSNPN; CDR2 reads SVGIG (reference sequence). Trimming removed 2 bases from V and 2 bases from J, with 14 bases in between. The CDR3 consists of 15 residues. The CDR3 DNA is TGTGCCTGGAGTAGGTCAGGGCGAATCACAGATACGCAGTATTTT. Residues: CAWSRSGRITDTQYF. The full variable domain, with the rest looked up from reference TRBV30 and TRBJ2-3, is SQTIHQWPATLVQPVGSPLSLECTVEGTSNPNLYWYRQAAGRGLQLLFYSVGIGQISSEVPQNLSASRPQDRQFILSSKKLLLSDSGFYLCAWSRSGRITDTQYFGPGTRLTVL.

There are many counts of this clonotype. The chain has TRBV11-1 and TRBJ2-6; D is uncertain. The V and J ends lost 6 bases and 0 bases respectively, with 12 bases between them. Germline CDR1 and CDR2: SGHAT and FQDESV (reference sequence). The CDR3 sequence is 16 residues long. CDR3 protein: CASRNGRSSGANVLTF. CDR3 coding DNA: TGTGCCAGCAGAAACGGACGGTCCTCTGGGGCCAACGTCCTGACTTTC. The full variable domain, in which reference TRBV11-1 and TRBJ2-6 provide the parts outside the CDR3, is EAEVAQSPRYKITEKSQAVAFWCDPISGHATLYWYRQILGQGPELLVQFQDESVVDDSQLPKDRFSAERLKGVDSTLKIQPAELGDSAMYLCASRNGRSSGANVLTFGAGSRLTVL.

This clonotype was picked up many times. CDR3 in amino acids: CSVGGGEGAFF. As DNA, the CDR3 is TGCAGCGTTGGAGGGGGTGAGGGAGCTTTCTTT. The rearrangement joins TRBV29-1 to TRBJ1-1, with D perhaps TRBD1 (6 bases). CDR3 size: 11 residues. V dropped 4 bases and J dropped 10 bases, with 13 bases sitting between them. Germline CDR1 reads SQVTM; CDR2 reads ANQGSEA.

This clonotype was seen many times. CDR3 coding DNA: TGTGCCAGCAGCTTAGAGGGGGGGGCTGTGGAGACCCAGTACTTC. Translated: CASSLEGGAVETQYF. The gene calls are TRBV7-3 and TRBJ2-5, with a weak D call TRBD2 (7 bases). Trimming removed 2 bases at V and 5 bases at J, with 15 bases between. Per the germline V gene, CDR1 is SGHTA and CDR2 is FQGTGA. The CDR3 sequence is 15 residues long.

This clonotype was counted many times. A much larger clone lies a single base off, so this may be a read error. The DNA of the CDR3 is TGTGCCAGCAGTGCGGCAGGGGGCTATGGCTACACCTTC. Amino acids: CASSAAGGYGYTF. The chain combines TRBV6-1 with TRBJ1-2, with TRBD1 identical over 7 bases. Germline CDR1 reads MNHNS; CDR2 reads SASEGT. This CDR3 region has 13 residues. The V segment lost 4 bases and the J segment 4 bases; nucleotides outside the gene matches: 3.

J is TRBJ2-7 and V is TRBV12-3 or TRBV12-4, with D possibly being TRBD1 (5 bases). V was clipped by 8 bases and J by 6 bases, with 17 bases between them. The CDR3 has 13 amino acids. Here the CDR3 reads CASGQRRGGEQYF. As DNA, the CDR3 is TGTGCCAGCGGACAACGGCGAGGTGGCGAGCAGTACTTC.

This clonotype was recorded at least ten times. V is TRBV2 and J is TRBJ2-5; no definite D call. CDR1 and CDR2 from the germline V gene are SNHLY and FYNNEI. V dropped 8 bases and J dropped 5 bases, with 18 bases sitting between them. CDR3 length equals 14 residues. CDR3 coding DNA: TGTGCCAGCCGCACTCGTTGGGTAAGGGAGACCCAGTACTTC. Translated, it gives CASRTRWVRETQYF.

This chain joins TRBV30 and TRBJ1-3; D remains ambiguous. V lost 0 bases, J lost 0 bases, and 9 bases lay in between. The CDR3 is 15 residues long. Germline V lookup: CDR1 GTSNPN, CDR2 SVGIG (reference sequence). The CDR3 protein is CAWSVRASSGNTIYF. The CDR3 DNA sequence: TGTGCCTGGAGTGTACGAGCGAGCTCTGGAAACACCATATATTTT. Combining the CDR3 with reference TRBV30 and TRBJ1-3 gives the whole variable domain SQTIHQWPATLVQPVGSPLSLECTVEGTSNPNLYWYRQAAGRGLQLLFYSVGIGQISSEVPQNLSASRPQDRQFILSSKKLLLSDSGFYLCAWSVRASSGNTIYFGEGSWLTVV.

This clonotype was counted many times. The chain couples TRBV28 to TRBJ2-6; D is perhaps TRBD1 or TRBD2 (5 bases each). This CDR3 comprises 14 residues. The V gene's germline CDR1 is MDHEN and CDR2 SYDVKM. V lost 8 bases to trimming and J lost 4 bases, with 12 bases between them. For the CDR3, the DNA is TGTGCCAGCCAGGGACCATTCGGGGCCAACGTCCTGACTTTC. It is translated as CASQGPFGANVLTF.

The table lists this clonotype with many counts. V is TRBV7-8 and J is TRBJ2-7; D is tentatively TRBD1 or TRBD2 (5 bases each). V lost 2 bases and J 5 bases, leaving 16 bases between the germline ends. From germline, CDR1 is SGHVS and CDR2 FQNEAQ. The CDR3 sequence is 15 residues long. CDR3 nucleotides: TGTGCCAGCAGCTTACCGGCTGGGGCGGGCGACGAGCAGTACTTC. Protein product: CASSLPAGAGDEQYF. Based on the CDR3 plus reference TRBV7-8 and TRBJ2-7, the full variable domain is GAGVSQSPRYKVAKRGQDVALRCDPISGHVSLFWYQQALGQGPEFLTYFQNEAQLDKSGLPSDRFFAERPEGSVSTLKIQRTQQEDSAVYLCASSLPAGAGDEQYFGPGTRLTVT.